This TCR beta chain was observed in a study of T-cell reconstitution after alpha-beta-depleted transplantation in children. The study, taken as a whole, reports: Several hundred graft clones that had expanded were reportedly the source of alpha-beta T cells about two months after transplant. T-cell counts and diversity at one year post-transplant came mainly from newly produced T cells. High day-60 TCRbeta diversity in some patients came from surviving recipient T cells and thymic progenitors.

The CDR3 is 12 amino acids. Trimming took off 5 bases at V and 8 bases at J, with 12 bases between the two ends. Looked up from germline, CDR1 is SGHTA and CDR2 is FQGNSA. About this clonotype: Its antigen is undetermined.

The TCRbeta library was prepared with unique molecular identifiers. TCRdb reprocessed the PCR reads via MiXCR and lists one record per CDR3 protein. Here the sample spans roughly 200,000 distinct CDR3 sequences, about 8.2% being singletons. The sequence was obtained from a male patient between 2 and 15 years old who had a stem cell transplant for acute myeloid leukemia, so the T cells may come from the graft donor. Sample: PBMCs, mostly from graft donor cells, taken 360 days after TCRalphabeta/CD19-depleted stem cell transplant. The chain couples TRBV7-2 to TRBJ1-1; D not certain. CDR3 protein: CASSIIDREAFF. The CDR3 nucleotides read TGTGCCAGCAGCATCATTGATAGAGAAGCTTTCTTT. The complete variable domain, with remaining parts taken from reference TRBV7-2 and TRBJ1-1, reads GAGVSQSPSNKVTEKGKDVELRCDPISGHTALYWYRQSLGQGLEFLIYFQGNSAPDKSGLPSDRFSAERTGGSVSTLTIQRTQQEDSAVYLCASSIIDREAFFGQGTRLTVV.